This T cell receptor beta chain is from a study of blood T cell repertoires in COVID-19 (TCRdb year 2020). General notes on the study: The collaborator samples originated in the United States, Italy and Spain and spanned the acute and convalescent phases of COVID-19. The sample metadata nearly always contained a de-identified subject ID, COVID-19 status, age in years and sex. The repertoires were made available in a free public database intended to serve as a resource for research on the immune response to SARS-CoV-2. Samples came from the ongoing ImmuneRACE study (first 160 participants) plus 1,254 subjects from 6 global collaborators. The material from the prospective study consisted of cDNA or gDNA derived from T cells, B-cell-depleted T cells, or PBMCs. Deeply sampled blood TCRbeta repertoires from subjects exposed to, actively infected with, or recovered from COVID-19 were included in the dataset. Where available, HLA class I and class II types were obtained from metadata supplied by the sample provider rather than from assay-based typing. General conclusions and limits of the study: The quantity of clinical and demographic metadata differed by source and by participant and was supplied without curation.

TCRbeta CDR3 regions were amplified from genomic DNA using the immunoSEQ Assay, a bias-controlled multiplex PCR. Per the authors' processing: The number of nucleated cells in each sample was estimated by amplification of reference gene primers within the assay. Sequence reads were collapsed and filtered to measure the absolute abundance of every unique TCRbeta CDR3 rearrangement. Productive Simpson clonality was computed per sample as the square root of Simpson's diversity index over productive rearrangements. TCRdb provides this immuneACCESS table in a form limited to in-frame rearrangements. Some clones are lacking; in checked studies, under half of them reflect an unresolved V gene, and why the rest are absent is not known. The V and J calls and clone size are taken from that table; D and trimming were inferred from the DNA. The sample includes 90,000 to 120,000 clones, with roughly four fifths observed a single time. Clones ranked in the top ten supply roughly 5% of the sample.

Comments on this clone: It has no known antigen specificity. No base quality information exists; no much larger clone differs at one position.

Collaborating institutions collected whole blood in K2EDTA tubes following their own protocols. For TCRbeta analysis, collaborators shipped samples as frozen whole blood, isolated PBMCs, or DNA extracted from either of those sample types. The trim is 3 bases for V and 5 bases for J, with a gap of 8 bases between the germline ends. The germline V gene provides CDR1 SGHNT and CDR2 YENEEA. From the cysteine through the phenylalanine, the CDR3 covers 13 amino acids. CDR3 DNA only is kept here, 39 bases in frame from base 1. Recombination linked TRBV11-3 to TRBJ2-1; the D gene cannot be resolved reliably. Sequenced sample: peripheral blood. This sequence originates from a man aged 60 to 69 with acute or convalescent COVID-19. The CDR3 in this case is CASSFSAHNEQFF. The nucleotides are TGTGCCAGCAGCTTCTCAGCGCACAATGAGCAGTTCTTC.